The 16 T cell receptor beta chains given below trace back to one sample, sequenced in a study of neurological immune-mediated disorders. TCRdb re-analysed the 5' RACE reads in MiXCR, keeping a single row per CDR3 protein. The table shows fewer than 50,000 distinct CDR3 sequences, with roughly 13% occurring only once. Described time point: longitudinal time-point 3. Sequencing was done on a sample of PBMCs. All receptors derive from a male donor with HTLV-1-associated myelopathy (HAM/TSP).

This clonotype was counted many times. This chain links TRBV11-3 with TRBJ2-5; possible D gene TRBD2, 5 bases. The ends were cut back, 2 bases at V and 0 bases at J, with 10 bases in the middle. CDR3 size: 15 residues. Germline V gene data show CDR1 as SGHNT and CDR2 as YENEEA. CDR3 amino acids: CASSLTRRDQETQYF. The DNA of the CDR3 is TGTGCCAGCAGCTTAACGCGGCGGGACCAAGAGACCCAGTACTTC.

This clonotype was detected many times. The chain joins TRBV29-1 to TRBJ2-1; TRBD1 might be the D (6 bases). The CDR3 is made up of 11 amino acids. The V and J ends lost 7 bases and 3 bases respectively, with 7 bases between them. The germline gives CDR1 SQVTM, CDR2 ANQGSEA. The CDR3 spells CSGTDYNEQFF. CDR3 in DNA: TGCAGCGGGACAGACTACAATGAGCAGTTCTTC.

This clonotype was found many times. The chain employs TRBV5-1 and TRBJ1-1; 7 positions match TRBD1. The germline gives CDR1 SGHRS, CDR2 YFSETQ. This CDR3 spans 15 amino acids. Trimming at V came to 5 bases and at J to 3 bases, leaving 10 bases not matched to a gene. The DNA of the CDR3 is TGCGCCAGCAGTCTGGAGAGCAGGGGGTACACTGAAGCTTTCTTT. Translated, it gives CASSLESRGYTEAFF.

This clonotype came up many times. The genes are TRBV5-6 and TRBJ2-2, with D unclear. The CDR3 is made up of 15 amino acids. Looked up from germline, CDR1 is SGHDT and CDR2 is YYEEEE. V was pared by 0 bases and J by 2 bases, with 8 bases between. CDR3 DNA sequence: TGTGCCAGCAGCTTGGAATGGGAAAACACCGGGGAGCTGTTTTTT. It codes for CASSLEWENTGELFF.

Many counts were recorded for this clonotype. This chain uses TRBV7-2 with TRBJ1-5; TRBD1 might be the D (5 bases). V shed 2 bases and J shed 2 bases, with 10 bases lying between them. The CDR3 runs to 15 residues. CDR1 SGHTA and CDR2 FQGNSA come from the germline V gene. CDR3 protein: CASSLYRGGNQPQHF. The CDR3 DNA sequence: TGTGCCAGCAGCTTATACCGGGGGGGCAATCAGCCCCAGCATTTT.

This clonotype occurred many times. This rearrangement joins TRBV11-2 to TRBJ2-1, with D possibly matching TRBD2 (5 bases). This CDR3 comprises 14 residues. Germline CDR1 is SGHAT and CDR2 is FQNNGV. Trimming removed 5 bases from V and 4 bases from J, with 12 bases in between. CDR3 loop: CASSRSREYNEQFF. CDR3 sequence (DNA): TGTGCCAGCAGCCGTTCCCGGGAATACAATGAGCAGTTCTTC.

A few counts support this clonotype. This sequence joins TRBV5-5 and TRBJ2-5; D gene uncertain. CDR3 length: 14 amino acids. Trimming cost V 0 bases and J 1 base, with 7 bases left between them. CDR1 is SGHKS, CDR2 YYEKEE, per germline (reference sequence). In nucleotides, the CDR3 is TGTGCCAGCAGCTTGGCCCACAGCCAAGAGACCCAGTACTTC. Translation gives CASSLAHSQETQYF.

The table lists this clonotype with a count of one. This clone may be a read error of a much larger clone one base away. This chain joins TRBV5-1 and TRBJ1-4, with D uncertain. This CDR3 has 16 residues. With 0 bases removed from V and 9 bases from J, the gap between germline ends came to 18 bases. Germline CDR1 SGHRS, CDR2 YFSETQ. For the CDR3, the DNA is TGCGCCAGCAGCTTGGGGTTTCTCCGGGGTGATCAAAAACTGTTTTTT. Its protein product is CASSLGFLRGDQKLFF.

This clonotype occurred many times. This chain connects TRBV28 to TRBJ2-1; 7 positions agree with TRBD2. This CDR3 is 16 amino acids long. The V gene's germline CDR1 is MDHEN and CDR2 SYDVKM. Trimming at V came to 6 bases and at J to 0 bases, leaving 8 bases not matched to a gene. The CDR3: CASSTSWGGSYNEQFF. The CDR3 DNA follows: TGTGCCAGCAGCACATCATGGGGGGGCTCCTACAATGAGCAGTTCTTC.

Ten or more counts support this clonotype. V and J are TRBV5-1 and TRBJ2-3; D is possibly TRBD1 or TRBD2 (5 bases each). The CDR3 runs 12 residues. The germline V gene encodes CDR1 SGHRS and CDR2 YFSETQ. Trimming removed 4 bases at V and 10 bases at J, with 13 bases between. The CDR3 protein is CASSEGLEAQYF. The CDR3 coding sequence is TGCGCCAGCAGCGAGGGGCTTGAGGCGCAGTATTTT. The full variable domain, in which reference TRBV5-1 and TRBJ2-3 provide the parts outside the CDR3, is KAGVTQTPRYLIKTRGQQVTLSCSPISGHRSVSWYQQTPGQGLQFLFEYFSETQRNKGNFPGRFSGRQFSNSRSEMNVSTLELGDSALYLCASSEGLEAQYFGPGTRLTVL.

This clonotype was picked up many times. The chain uses TRBV20-1 and TRBJ1-5; the D gene is possibly TRBD1 (6 bases). The V end was cut by 0 bases, the J end by 0 bases, with 12 bases between. The CDR3 consists of 16 residues. Germline assignment: CDR1 DFQATT and CDR2 SNEGSKA (reference sequence). CDR3 DNA sequence: TGCAGTGCTAGAGATAGGGGGGGGTATAGCAATCAGCCCCAGCATTTT. Amino acid sequence: CSARDRGGYSNQPQHF.

Many counts were recorded for this clonotype. V and J are TRBV5-1 and TRBJ2-7; 8 nucleotides agree with TRBD1. The length of the CDR3 is 16 residues. Per the germline V gene, CDR1 is SGHRS and CDR2 is YFSETQ. V shed 3 bases and J 2 bases; nucleotides not matched to a gene: 10. The CDR3 bases are TGCGCCAGCAGCTCCGCTGGACAGGGATTAACCTACGAGCAGTACTTC. Its translation: CASSSAGQGLTYEQYF.

This clonotype was counted many times. J is TRBJ1-1 and V is TRBV5-1; the match to TRBD1 covers 8 bases. The CDR3 is made up of 16 amino acids. Losses at the gene ends were 3 bases for V and 0 bases for J; bases not matched to a gene: 7. Germline CDR1 is SGHRS and CDR2 is YFSETQ. The CDR3 here is CASSSGPTGVNTEAFF. In DNA, the CDR3 is TGCGCCAGCAGCTCCGGCCCGACAGGGGTGAACACTGAAGCTTTCTTT.

This clonotype was seen repeatedly, ten times or more. The chain links TRBV9 to TRBJ1-4, with TRBD1 identical over 7 bases. The V segment lost 3 bases and the J segment 8 bases; nucleotides outside the gene matches: 4. This CDR3 is built from 13 residues. Looked up from germline, CDR1 is SGDLS and CDR2 is YYNGEE. The CDR3 reads CASSGWDSEKLFF. The CDR3, as DNA: TGTGCCAGCAGCGGATGGGACAGCGAAAAACTGTTTTTT.

The V and J genes are TRBV7-3 and TRBJ2-2; weak D call: TRBD1 (6 bases). Trimming took 0 bases from V and 6 from J, leaving 8 bases between them. The CDR3 is made up of 14 amino acids. Germline V lookup: CDR1 SGHTA, CDR2 FQGTGA. CDR3: CASSLTGTSGELFF. In DNA, the CDR3 is TGTGCCAGCAGCTTAACCGGGACATCCGGGGAGCTGTTTTTT.

This clonotype was recorded a few times. The chain recombines TRBV4-3 with TRBJ2-1; perhaps TRBD2 as D (5 bases). Germline lookup yields CDR1 LGHNA and CDR2 YSLEER. The V and J ends lost 0 bases and 10 bases respectively, with 19 bases between them. The CDR3 has 16 amino acids. CDR3 protein: CASSQDRVAPGEEQFF. The CDR3 DNA reads TGCGCCAGCAGCCAAGATCGGGTAGCGCCCGGGGAGGAGCAGTTCTTC.